This T cell receptor (beta chain) appears in the sequencing data of a study of preoperative IRX-2 immunotherapy in early breast cancer. This CDR3 has 16 residues. Treatment indicated: preoperative locoregional IRX-2 cytokine immunotherapy. Preoperative locoregional IRX-2 cytokine immunotherapy was tested in the phase Ib source study. The method was immunoSEQ multiplex PCR; TCRdb's version includes in-frame clones alone and lacks a portion of them. This sample has over 55,000 clones, with around 94% found just once. The TCR sequence derives from a human donor with breast cancer. This material was collected from a patient treated with IRX-2 immunotherapy. The rearrangement joins TRBV21-1 to TRBJ1-5. TRBV21-1 corresponds to a pseudogene. CDR3: CASSSGNSPSNQPQHF. The CDR3 nucleotides are TGTGCCAGCAGCTCTGGGAACAGTCCTAGCAATCAGCCCCAGCATTTT.